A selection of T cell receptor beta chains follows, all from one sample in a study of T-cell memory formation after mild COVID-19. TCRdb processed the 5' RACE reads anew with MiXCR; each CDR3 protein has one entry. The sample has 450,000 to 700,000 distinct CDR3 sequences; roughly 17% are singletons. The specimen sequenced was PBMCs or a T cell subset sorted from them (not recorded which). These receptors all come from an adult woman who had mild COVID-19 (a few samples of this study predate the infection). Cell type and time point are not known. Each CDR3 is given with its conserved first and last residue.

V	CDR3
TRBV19	CASWRQWNTEAFF
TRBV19	CASSDRALVNQPQHF
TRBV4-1	CASSQDRDNTEAFF
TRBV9	CASSDLVAGSEDTQYF
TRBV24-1	CATSDLSEQFF
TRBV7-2	CASSSVGQGRSDTQYF
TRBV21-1	CASSPRDSMNTEAFF
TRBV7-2	CASSALSGTGGGGEQFF
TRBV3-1	CASSQPSLTDTQYF
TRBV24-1	CATSEGQGSRYEQYF
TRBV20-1	CSASLTGRAYEQYF
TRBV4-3	CASSQGLGGRAYNEQFF
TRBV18	CASSPGDRVSEQYF
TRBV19	CASSDSSYNSPLHF
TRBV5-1	CASSLPPGQSSYEQYF
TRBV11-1	CASSLQRQETQYF
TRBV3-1	CASNGGRTVETQYF
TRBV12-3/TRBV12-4	CASTRAKGLVVYEQYF
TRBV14	CASSWADPYEQYF
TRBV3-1	CASSLGGKTEAFF
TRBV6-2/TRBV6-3	CASSYDRAEAFF